Shown below are 32 T cell receptor beta chains from a single sample sequenced in a study of Ad26.COV2.S vaccination and SARS-CoV-2 variants. Treatment indicated: some 20 received Ad26.COV2.S at low or high dose, single or two shots; roughly five received placebo; per-sample allocation not given. Each sample was drawn 63 days after the first injection (of vaccine or placebo). This table comes from immunoSEQ multiplex PCR, and its TCRdb copy is limited to in-frame clones, with some not included. The data contain 350,000 to 500,000 clones, around nine tenths of them singletons. The source was peripheral blood, collected in a trial of Ad26.COV2.S vaccine versus placebo. The receptors were sampled from a person between 18 and 65 years old who received the Ad26.COV2.S COVID-19 vaccine or a placebo.

The CDR3 sequence: CASSLETDRGLVKYF. The CDR3 DNA reads as TGTGCCAGCAGCTTAGAAACGGACAGGGGGCTGGTTAAGTACTTC. The chain links TRBV7-8 to TRBJ2-4, with 11 nucleotides matching TRBD1. The germline V gene has CDR1 SGHVS and CDR2 FQNEAQ. With V trimmed by 1 base and J by 14 bases, 10 bases remained unmatched. The CDR3 has 15 amino acids. Together with reference TRBV7-8 and TRBJ2-4, the CDR3 gives the full variable domain: GAGVSQSPRYKVAKRGQDVALRCDPISGHVSLFWYQQALGQGPEFLTYFQNEAQLDKSGLPSDRFFAERPEGSVSTLKIQRTQQEDSAVYLCASSLETDRGLVKYFGAGTRLSVL.

This chain links TRBV9 with TRBJ2-3; 7 nucleotides agree with TRBD1. CDR3 length equals 16 residues. The germline V gene has CDR1 SGDLS and CDR2 YYNGEE. J lost 1 base, V lost 0 bases, and 5 bases had no gene match. The CDR3 loop is CASSVGGQGGTDTQYF. The CDR3 nucleotides are TGTGCCAGCAGCGTAGGGGGTCAGGGGGGCACAGATACGCAGTATTTT.

This clone was recorded only once. The V call is TRBV14, the J call TRBJ2-1, with 10 bases identical to TRBD1. The CDR3 contains 15 residues. Germline loops: CDR1 SGHDN, CDR2 FVKESK. Losses at the gene ends were 4 bases for V and 8 bases for J; bases not matched to a gene: 8. Written as DNA, the CDR3 is TGTGCCAGCAGCCCACGACAGGGGGCGATCCATGAGCAGTTCTTC. Its translation is CASSPRQGAIHEQFF.

The rearrangement joins TRBV9 to TRBJ2-7; TRBD1 matches 10 bases. Trimming cost V 3 bases and J 5 bases; bases outside gene matches: 8. CDR1 is SGDLS, CDR2 YYNGEE, per germline. This CDR3 is 15 amino acids long. The chain's CDR3 is CASSARGTGADEQYF. The CDR3 DNA is TGTGCCAGCAGCGCAAGGGGGACAGGGGCGGACGAGCAGTACTTC.

This clone appeared a few times. This chain connects TRBV10-3 to TRBJ1-2, with 8 bases matching TRBD1. The CDR3 consists of 13 residues. Unmatched junction bases numbered 5, after V lost 3 bases and J lost 8 bases. Per the germline V gene, CDR1 is ENHRY and CDR2 is SYGVKD. CDR3 sequence (DNA): TGTGCCATCAGTGACCAGGGGGCGCAAGGCTACACCTTC. Translation: CAISDQGAQGYTF.

The chain couples TRBV7-9 to TRBJ1-4, with 7 bases fitting TRBD1. J lost 8 bases, V lost 1 base, and 4 bases had no gene match. This CDR3 comprises 14 residues. CDR1 and CDR2 from the germline V gene are SEHNR and FQNEAQ (reference sequence). The CDR3 nucleotides are TGTGCCAGCAGCTTAGGGACAGGCGAGGAAAAACTGTTTTTT. Protein: CASSLGTGEEKLFF.

This sequence joins TRBV4-1 and TRBJ2-5; TRBD2 aligns across 7 bases. Germline V gene sequence: CDR1 MGHRA, CDR2 YSYEKL. This CDR3 is built from 17 residues. J was trimmed by 5 bases and V by 1 base; bases with no gene match: 13. CDR3 in amino acids: CASSQAGSGGGEETQYF. CDR3 coding DNA: TGCGCCAGCAGCCAAGCGGGATCGGGCGGGGGTGAGGAGACCCAGTACTTC.

The chain has TRBV11-2 and TRBJ1-1; D is perhaps TRBD1 (5 bases). V gave up 5 bases and J gave up 0 bases, with 10 bases separating them. The CDR3 sequence is 14 residues long. Germline V gene data show CDR1 as SGHAT and CDR2 as FQNNGV. CDR3 DNA: TGTGCCAGCAGCCTTGACAGACTGAACACTGAAGCTTTCTTT. Its translation is CASSLDRLNTEAFF.

This chain joins TRBV4-1 and TRBJ1-1; TRBD1 matches at 7 bases. CDR3 length equals 13 residues. Germline V gene data show CDR1 as MGHRA and CDR2 as YSYEKL. V lost 3 bases, J lost 4 bases, and 2 bases stayed unmatched. The CDR3 is CASSHSGGTEAFF. CDR3 nucleotides: TGCGCCAGCAGCCACTCAGGGGGCACTGAAGCTTTCTTT.

In this sample, this clone turned up many times. This chain uses TRBV29-1 with TRBJ1-3; 8 bases are shared with TRBD1. This CDR3 has 17 residues. Germline V gene lookup returns CDR1 SQVTM and CDR2 ANQGSEA. The junction had 11 bases not matched to a gene; V was cut back by 4 bases and J by 0 bases. The CDR3: CSVVGIGTGGSGNTIYF. The CDR3 DNA reads TGCAGCGTTGTTGGGATAGGAACAGGGGGCTCTGGAAACACCATATATTTT.

V and J are TRBV25-1 and TRBJ1-5, with D maybe TRBD1 (5 bases). CDR3 length: 14 amino acids. V was trimmed by 0 bases and J by 6 bases, leaving 9 bases between them. Germline V CDR1 and CDR2: MGHDK, SYGVNS. The DNA for the CDR3 is TGTGCCAGCAGTGAATATAGGGACGCTCAGCCCCAGCATTTT. The encoded protein is CASSEYRDAQPQHF.

This rearrangement joins TRBV7-3 to TRBJ1-3, with D unresolved. In germline, CDR1 is SGHTA, CDR2 FQGTGA. The CDR3 contains 13 residues. The V gene lost 4 bases and the J gene lost 0 bases, with 4 bases spanning the gap. CDR3 in DNA: TGTGCCAGCAGCTCCGGCTCTGGAAACACCATATATTTT. Protein sequence: CASSSGSGNTIYF.

The V call is TRBV7-2, the J call TRBJ2-7, with 9 bases that match TRBD1. V trimming: 3 bases; J trimming: 7 bases; junction bases outside the gene matches: 4. This CDR3 is 13 amino acids long. Per germline, CDR1 SGHTA and CDR2 FQGNSA. As DNA, the CDR3 is TGTGCCAGCAGCTTCGGACAGGGGAAGGAGCAGTACTTC. Translated: CASSFGQGKEQYF.

The CDR3 DNA follows: TGTGCCAGCAGCCCACCGGGACTAGCGCTGGAGACCCAGTACTTC. Its translation is CASSPPGLALETQYF. This chain connects TRBV7-2 to TRBJ2-5; 10 bases are a match to TRBD2. This CDR3 region has 15 residues. The J segment lost 5 bases and the V segment lost 5 bases, leaving 8 bases of the junction unmatched. Germline CDR1 and CDR2: SGHTA and FQGNSA.

This chain connects TRBV6-6 to TRBJ2-2, with D possibly matching TRBD1 (6 bases). V was cut by 5 bases and J by 0 bases, with 19 bases left in between. CDR1 and CDR2 (germline): MNHNY, SVGAGI (reference sequence). This CDR3 contains 18 residues. CDR3 amino acids: CASSRSLRDITNTGELFF. The CDR3 DNA follows: TGTGCCAGCAGTCGCTCGCTCCGGGACATCACGAACACCGGGGAGCTGTTTTTT.

Written as DNA, the CDR3 is TGTGCCAGCTCACCAGGGGTGAACACCGGGGAGCTGTTTTTT. Translating it yields CASSPGVNTGELFF. V usage is TRBV18 and J usage is TRBJ2-2; D is unclear. Germline CDR1 reads KGHSH; CDR2 reads LQKENI. Trimming stripped 2 bases from V and 1 base from J, with 5 bases between. The CDR3 is made up of 14 amino acids.

This clone has a single count. V gene TRBV7-9 combines with J gene TRBJ2-2; 8 positions agree with TRBD1. Germline V gene sequence: CDR1 SEHNR, CDR2 FQNEAQ (reference sequence). V gave up 4 bases and J gave up 6 bases; unmatched junction bases: 7. The CDR3 has 15 amino acids. The CDR3 DNA reads TGTGCCAGCAGCTCGGACAGGGCAAAATCCGGGGAGCTGTTTTTT. Protein: CASSSDRAKSGELFF. The whole variable domain, remainder taken from reference TRBV7-9 and TRBJ2-2, is DTGVSQNPRHKITKRGQNVTFRCDPISEHNRLYWYRQTLGQGPEFLTYFQNEAQLEKSRLLSDRFSAERPKGSFSTLEIQRTEQGDSAMYLCASSSDRAKSGELFFGEGSRLTVL.

The V call is TRBV6-5, the J call TRBJ2-7; perhaps D is TRBD1 or TRBD2 (5 bases each). Trimming left V 8 bases short and J 2 bases short, with 13 bases between. This CDR3 region has 13 residues. CDR1 MNHEY and CDR2 SVGAGI come from the germline V gene. CDR3 sequence reads: CASGGRGPYEQYF. DNA for the CDR3: TGTGCCAGCGGAGGTCGGGGCCCCTACGAGCAGTACTTC.

V usage is TRBV3-1 (or the pseudogene TRBV3-2) and J usage is TRBJ2-1, with D perhaps matching TRBD1 (5 bases). Germline lookup yields CDR1 LGHDT and CDR2 YNNKEL (reference sequence). CDR3 length equals 12 residues. The V end lost 3 bases, the J end lost 13 bases, and 13 bases lay between the germline ends. CDR3 coding DNA: TGTGCCAGCAGCCAGATCATAGGGGTACAGTTCTTC. As protein: CASSQIIGVQFF.

CDR3 sequence reads: CASSQGLTGVVYEQYF. The CDR3 DNA reads TGCGCCAGCAGCCAAGGATTGACAGGGGTTGTCTACGAGCAGTACTTC. The rearrangement links TRBV4-3 to TRBJ2-7; 8 nucleotides agree with TRBD1. J was trimmed by 3 bases and V by 1 base; bases with no gene match: 8. The CDR3 extends over 16 amino acids. CDR1 and CDR2 from the germline V gene are LGHNA and YSLEER.

J is TRBJ2-7 and V is TRBV7-9; no definite D call. The CDR3 sequence is 15 residues long. CDR1 and CDR2 from the germline V gene are SEHNR and FQNEAQ (reference sequence). The V end was cut by 4 bases, the J end by 2 bases, with 15 bases between. The DNA for the CDR3 is TGTGCCAGCAGCTCCGGCCCGACCACCACCTACGAGCAGTACTTC. Translation: CASSSGPTTTYEQYF.

V is TRBV7-6 and J is TRBJ2-7; D is undetermined. V lost 2 bases to trimming and J lost 0 bases, with 11 bases between them. The CDR3 covers 15 residues. Germline V gene sequence: CDR1 SGHVS, CDR2 FNYEAQ. The CDR3 bases are TGTGCCAGCAGCTTAAGCCCAGTGAGCTCCTACGAGCAGTACTTC. Residues: CASSLSPVSSYEQYF.

The rearrangement joins TRBV5-4 to TRBJ2-1, with 7 bases identical to TRBD1. V shed 5 bases, J shed 0 bases, and the junction held 8 bases outside the gene matches. Per the germline V gene, CDR1 is SGHNT and CDR2 is YYREEE (reference sequence). The CDR3 is 16 residues long. CDR3 sequence (DNA): TGTGCCAGCAGAAAAACCCGGGACAGCTCCTACAATGAGCAGTTCTTC. This translates into CASRKTRDSSYNEQFF.

The genes are TRBV2 and TRBJ2-3; the D gene is possibly TRBD2 (5 bases). V was cut by 6 bases and J by 4 bases, with 17 bases left in between. Germline values: CDR1 SNHLY, CDR2 FYNNEI. This CDR3 comprises 15 residues. The CDR3 spells CASRLQEASSDTQYF. The CDR3 region has the DNA TGTGCCAGCAGATTGCAGGAGGCTAGTTCAGATACGCAGTATTTT.

This chain uses TRBV28 with TRBJ2-3; TRBD1 agrees at 8 bases. Germline CDR1 and CDR2: MDHEN and SYDVKM. The V and J ends lost 6 bases and 1 base, in that order; junction bases with no gene match: 3. The CDR3 sequence is 14 residues long. DNA of the CDR3: TGTGCCAGCAGCCAGGACAGGGGCACAGATACGCAGTATTTT. Its protein product is CASSQDRGTDTQYF.

The V and J genes are TRBV6-2 or TRBV6-3 and TRBJ2-7; 11 positions match TRBD1. The V and J ends lost 6 bases and 4 bases, in that order; junction bases with no gene match: 8. Germline V lookup: CDR1 MNHEY, CDR2 SVGEGT. The CDR3 has 15 residues. CDR3 sequence: CASRPGQGAFYEQYF. CDR3 nucleotide sequence: TGTGCCAGCAGACCTGGACAGGGGGCGTTTTACGAGCAGTACTTC.

The chain links TRBV5-1 to TRBJ1-2; tentatively, D is TRBD1 (6 bases). Between the trimmed V and J ends, which lost 3 bases and 9 bases, there was a span of 18 bases. This CDR3 is 14 amino acids long. Germline V lookup: CDR1 SGHRS, CDR2 YFSETQ. The CDR3 sequence is CASSSQDRTRSYTF. CDR3 DNA: TGCGCCAGCAGCTCTCAAGACAGGACAAGAAGCTACACCTTC.

The chain carries TRBV7-9 and TRBJ2-5; a possible D gene is TRBD2 (6 bases). The CDR3 has 16 amino acids. Between the trimmed V and J ends, which lost 1 base and 5 bases, there was a span of 17 bases. Germline CDR1 and CDR2: SEHNR and FQNEAQ (reference sequence). The CDR3 reads CASSLGLEGVRETQYF. CDR3 bases: TGTGCCAGCAGCTTAGGCCTGGAGGGAGTACGGGAGACCCAGTACTTC. The full variable domain, completed using reference TRBV7-9 and TRBJ2-5, is DTGVSQNPRHKITKRGQNVTFRCDPISEHNRLYWYRQTLGQGPEFLTYFQNEAQLEKSRLLSDRFSAERPKGSFSTLEIQRTEQGDSAMYLCASSLGLEGVRETQYFGPGTRLLVL.

This sequence joins TRBV30 and TRBJ2-2; 8 nucleotides match TRBD1. Germline CDR1 GTSNPN, CDR2 SVGIG (reference sequence). With V trimmed by 7 bases and J by 1 base, 2 bases remained unmatched. The CDR3 runs to 13 residues. The CDR3 DNA follows: TGTGCCTCGACAGGGGAGAACACCGGGGAGCTGTTTTTT. Translation gives CASTGENTGELFF.

This chain uses TRBV20-1 with TRBJ1-4, with 7 bases matching TRBD1. CDR1 DFQATT and CDR2 SNEGSKA come from the germline V gene (reference sequence). Trimming cost V 6 bases and J 7 bases; bases outside gene matches: 2. The CDR3 is 11 amino acids. This chain's CDR3 is CSARTGEKLFF. The CDR3 DNA follows: TGCAGTGCCAGGACAGGTGAAAAACTGTTTTTT.

The chain couples TRBV9 to TRBJ2-7, with TRBD1 matching over 10 bases. In germline, CDR1 is SGDLS, CDR2 YYNGEE. The CDR3 runs to 15 residues. The ends lost 3 bases at V and 6 bases at J; junction bases unmatched: 9. The CDR3: CASSARDRGLSEQYF. The CDR3 nucleotides are TGTGCCAGCAGCGCTCGGGACAGGGGCCTCTCCGAGCAGTACTTC.

This chain connects TRBV27 to TRBJ2-3, with D possibly matching TRBD2 (7 bases). Between the trimmed V and J ends, which lost 3 bases and 4 bases, there was a span of 17 bases. Germline lookup yields CDR1 MNHEY and CDR2 SMNVEV (reference sequence). CDR3 size: 16 residues. The chain's CDR3 is CASSLALGGPADTQYF. The CDR3 DNA reads as TGTGCCAGCAGTTTGGCCCTCGGGGGGCCCGCAGATACGCAGTATTTT.